This T cell receptor beta chain was sequenced for a study of regulatory T cells in long-lasting Graves disease. Findings and limits, study-wide: Thyroid tissue was not sampled; only peripheral blood was. Whereas new patients shared 900 to 1,000 public clonotypes, persistent patients shared more, at about 3,000.

Arm-PCR of CDR3 regions and iRepertoire HTBI primers were used to build TCR beta libraries. In TCRdb, the multiplex PCR reads were re-called with MiXCR into one record per CDR3 protein. The table records 200,000 to 250,000 distinct CDR3 sequences, roughly 19% of them present only once. This CDR3 has 15 amino acids. Germline V CDR1 and CDR2: SGHAT, FQNNGV. The V gene end was trimmed by 0 bases and the J gene end by 4 bases; junction bases not matched to a gene: 5. On this clonotype itself: Its cognate antigen is unknown.

Described time point: newly diagnosed GD, antithyroid drugs for less than 3 months. From RNA extracted from PBMCs, the TCR library was made. These same records also appear under a second study, on T cells in Graves' hyperthyroidism and ophthalmopathy.

The TCR originated in a woman under 40 with Graves disease. The rearrangement uses TRBV11-2 and TRBJ2-5, with TRBD1 identical over 7 bases. The sequencing here drew on peripheral blood mononuclear cells (PBMCs), taken at new diagnosis, from a patient treated with antithyroid drugs. The CDR3 region is CASSLDMGTAETQYF. The CDR3 region has the DNA TGTGCCAGCAGCTTAGATATGGGGACAGCAGAGACCCAGTACTTC.